This TCR beta chain was profiled in a study of blood T cell repertoires in COVID-19. Sequenced by immunoSEQ multiplex PCR; TCRdb stores in-frame clones only, minus some. Here the sample spans about 34,000 clones, around 73% being singletons. Germline V gene data show CDR1 as SGHRS and CDR2 as YFSETQ. V lost 2 bases and J lost 6; bases outside the gene matches: 4. The CDR3 is made up of 14 amino acids. The chain recombines TRBV5-1 with TRBJ2-7; 11 bases fit TRBD2. The sequence was collected from a woman in her fifties or sixties with acute or convalescent COVID-19. What was sequenced was peripheral blood. The CDR3 here is CASSFSGGASEQYF. The CDR3 DNA sequence: TGCGCCAGCAGCTTTAGCGGGGGGGCCTCCGAGCAGTACTTC.